These 16 T cell receptor beta chains were sequenced from one sample in a study of T cells in Graves' hyperthyroidism and ophthalmopathy. RNA transcripts gave rise to amplified TCR beta CDR3 regions. The study used the HTBI primer set for a first-round RT-PCR of the TCR CDR3. TCRdb re-called the multiplex PCR reads through MiXCR, storing one row per CDR3 protein. The sample yields 700,000 to 850,000 distinct CDR3 sequences, 35% seen once. Sequenced material: blood. Every receptor here comes from a woman aged 40 to 50 with Graves' hyperthyroidism.

As regards this clonotype: Since a much larger clone is just one base distant, this may be a read error. This is likely a read error, given that the CDR3 carries no conserved phenylalanine or tryptophan at its end. V gene TRBV2 combines with J gene TRBJ1-1, with a tentative D call TRBD1 (6 bases). Trimming took 1 base from V and 7 from J, leaving 13 bases between them. The CDR3 sequence is 14 residues long. CDR1 and CDR2 (germline): SNHLY, FYNNEI. This CDR3 is CASSEVGLGGEAFL. CDR3 in DNA: TGTGCCAGCAGTGAAGTGGGCTTAGGGGGTGAAGCTTTCTTG.

This clonotype was counted at least ten times. The CDR3 sequence: CASSYTDGYTF. The CDR3 DNA sequence: TGTGCCAGCAGTTATACGGATGGCTACACCTTC. The chain combines TRBV6-6 with TRBJ1-2; D is uncertain. The CDR3 has 11 residues. V was clipped by 3 bases and J by 6 bases, with 5 bases between them. Looked up from germline, CDR1 is MNHNY and CDR2 is SVGAGI (reference sequence).

This clonotype has a count of ten or more. The chain couples TRBV20-1 to TRBJ2-5; 13 bases are a match to TRBD2. There are 15 residues in the CDR3. V shed 3 bases, J shed 3 bases, and the junction held 4 bases outside the gene matches. Germline values: CDR1 DFQATT, CDR2 SNEGSKA (reference sequence). This CDR3 reads CSARPGLAGKETQYF. The CDR3 DNA is TGCAGTGCTAGGCCGGGACTAGCGGGGAAAGAGACCCAGTACTTC.

A few counts support this clonotype. The chain combines TRBV19 with TRBJ1-6, with no clear D. This CDR3 region has 15 residues. CDR1 LNHDA and CDR2 SQIVND come from the germline V gene (reference sequence). Between the trimmed V and J ends, which lost 7 bases and 10 bases, there was a span of 20 bases. The CDR3 DNA reads TGTGCCAGTACACGTGACACAGCCTTATTCTCACCCCTCCACTTT. Translated: CASTRDTALFSPLHF.

The chain joins TRBV28 to TRBJ1-1; possibly TRBD1 for D (5 bases). The CDR3 has 15 residues. Trimming removed 4 bases from V and 4 bases from J, with 16 bases in between. In germline, CDR1 is MDHEN, CDR2 SYDVKM. CDR3 loop: CASSYLGTGITEAFF. The CDR3 DNA follows: TGTGCCAGCAGTTACCTTGGGACGGGGATCACTGAAGCTTTCTTT.

J is TRBJ2-7 and V is TRBV29-1; D not certain. The DNA matches TRBJ2-1 better at its end, which makes the J call doubtful. Germline CDR1 and CDR2: SQVTM and ANQGSEA. The CDR3 covers 13 residues. DNA of the CDR3: TGCAGCGTCCAGGATAACTCCTACAATGAGCAGTTCTTC. Protein: CSVQDNSYNEQFF.

This clonotype came up a few times. The rearrangement uses TRBV2 and TRBJ1-5, with 9 nucleotides matching TRBD1. Germline V gives CDR1 SNHLY, CDR2 FYNNEI. Germline trimming cut 6 bases from V and 2 bases from J; bases unmatched to any gene: 8. This CDR3 has 16 amino acids. CDR3 region: CASSIQGALGNQPQHF. As DNA, the CDR3 is TGTGCCAGCAGCATACAGGGGGCATTGGGCAATCAGCCCCAGCATTTT. The full variable domain, with the rest looked up from reference TRBV2 and TRBJ1-5, is EPEVTQTPSHQVTQMGQEVILRCVPISNHLYFYWYRQILGQKVEFLVSFYNNEISEKSEIFDDQFSVERPDGSNFTLKIRSTKLEDSAMYFCASSIQGALGNQPQHFGDGTRLSIL.

V is TRBV7-9 and J is TRBJ1-2, with 7 positions matching TRBD1. CDR1 and CDR2 from the germline V gene are SEHNR and FQNEAQ (reference sequence). V lost 1 base and J lost 4; bases outside the gene matches: 3. The CDR3 covers 14 residues. The CDR3: CASSLGPGGYGYTF. The CDR3 DNA sequence: TGTGCCAGCAGCTTAGGTCCAGGGGGCTATGGCTACACCTTC.

For this clonotype: Relative to the germline gene, one junction end is altered; a read error may explain this. The chain uses TRBV7-9 and TRBJ2-5; D ambiguous. Per germline, CDR1 SEHNR and CDR2 FQNEAQ (reference sequence). The CDR3 spans 14 residues. Here the CDR3 reads CASSSRATKETQYF. The CDR3 nucleotides are TGCGCCAGCAGCTCGCGCGCTACGAAAGAGACCCAGTACTTC. The full variable domain, with the rest looked up from reference TRBV7-9 and TRBJ2-5, is DTGVSQNPRHKITKRGQNVTFRCDPISEHNRLYWYRQTLGQGPEFLTYFQNEAQLEKSRLLSDRFSAERPKGSFSTLEIQRTEQGDSAMYLCASSSRATKETQYFGPGTRLLVL.

This clonotype was seen at least ten times. The rearrangement joins TRBV7-8 to TRBJ2-7, with D possibly being TRBD1 or TRBD2 (5 bases each). Germline V lookup: CDR1 SGHVS, CDR2 FQNEAQ. The CDR3 runs 17 residues. The ends were cut back, 3 bases at V and 0 bases at J, with 18 bases in the middle. DNA for the CDR3: TGTGCCAGCAGCTTTATCTTTAGGGACGCCAGCTCCTACGAGCAGTACTTC. It specifies CASSFIFRDASSYEQYF.

The genes are TRBV19 and TRBJ1-5, with TRBD1 matching over 9 bases. J gave up 3 bases and V 6 bases, and 9 bases lay outside the gene matches. Germline assignment: CDR1 LNHDA and CDR2 SQIVND (reference sequence). CDR3 size: 16 residues. The DNA for the CDR3 is TGTGCCAGTAGCAAGACGGGACAGGGCCACAATCAGCCCCAGCATTTT. Protein sequence: CASSKTGQGHNQPQHF.

Many counts were recorded for this clonotype. The chain carries TRBV9 and TRBJ2-7; TRBD1 agrees at 9 bases. This CDR3 contains 14 residues. Germline trimming cut 2 bases from V and 6 bases from J; bases unmatched to any gene: 6. Germline lookup yields CDR1 SGDLS and CDR2 YYNGEE. The CDR3 is CASSVSGTGTEQYF. In DNA, the CDR3 is TGTGCCAGCAGCGTCTCCGGGACAGGGACCGAGCAGTACTTC.

The sample holds one count of this clonotype. A read error is possible here, since a much larger clone lies one base away. This chain connects TRBV19 to TRBJ2-2, with D possibly being TRBD2 (7 bases). This CDR3 has 16 residues. Germline V lookup: CDR1 LNHDA, CDR2 SQIVND (reference sequence). This chain's CDR3 is CASSIGTGWLGGGLFF. The DNA of the CDR3 is TGTGCCAGTAGTATAGGAACAGGGTGGCTTGGCGGGGGGCTGTTTTTT.

In its sample, this clonotype was seen a few times. The rearrangement uses TRBV10-3 and TRBJ2-7; the D gene could be TRBD1 or TRBD2 (5 bases each). This CDR3 comprises 13 residues. V lost 8 bases, J lost 0 bases, and 11 bases lay in between. Germline V gene lookup returns CDR1 ENHRY and CDR2 SYGVKD. This CDR3 reads CAIGQGGSYEQYF. The CDR3 coding sequence is TGTGCCATCGGACAAGGAGGCTCCTACGAGCAGTACTTC.

This clonotype was observed many times. DNA for the CDR3: TGTGCCATCAGTGCGGCTAGCGGTAGCGAGCAGTACTTC. As protein: CAISAASGSEQYF. The J gene is TRBJ2-7, the V gene TRBV10-3; 7 bases are a match to TRBD2. The CDR3 loop spans 13 amino acids. Germline CDR1 ENHRY, CDR2 SYGVKD. The junction had 6 bases not matched to a gene; V was cut back by 4 bases and J by 6 bases.

V gene TRBV20-1 combines with J gene TRBJ1-1; 10 bases fit TRBD1. The CDR3 extends over 14 amino acids. Germline values: CDR1 DFQATT, CDR2 SNEGSKA (reference sequence). Germline trimming cut 3 bases from V and 5 bases from J; bases unmatched to any gene: 6. For the CDR3, the DNA is TGCAGTGCTAGGGACAGGGGGGATTTGACTGAAGCTTTCTTT. Translating gives CSARDRGDLTEAFF.